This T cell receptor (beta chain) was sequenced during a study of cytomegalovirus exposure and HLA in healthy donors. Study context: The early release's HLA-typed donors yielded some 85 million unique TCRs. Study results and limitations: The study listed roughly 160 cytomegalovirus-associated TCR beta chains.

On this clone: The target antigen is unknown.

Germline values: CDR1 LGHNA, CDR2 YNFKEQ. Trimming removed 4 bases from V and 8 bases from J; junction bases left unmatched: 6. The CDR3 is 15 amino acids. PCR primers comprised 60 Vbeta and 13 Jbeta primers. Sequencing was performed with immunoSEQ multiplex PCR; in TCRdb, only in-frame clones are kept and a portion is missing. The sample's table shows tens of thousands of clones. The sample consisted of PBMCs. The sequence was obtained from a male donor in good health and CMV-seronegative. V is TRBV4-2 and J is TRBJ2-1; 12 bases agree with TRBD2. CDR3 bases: TGTGCCAGCAGCCCCGGGACTAGCGGGTCGGATGAGCAGTTCTTC. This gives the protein CASSPGTSGSDEQFF.